Listed here are 11 T cell receptor beta chains from one sample, sequenced in a study of T cell responses to AZD1222 COVID-19 vaccine. Here immunoSEQ multiplex PCR was the method, and the copy in TCRdb shows in-frame clones only, minus some. The sample yields about 120,000 clones, around 90% seen once. Specimen: peripheral blood, collected on day 0 of MenACWY control vaccination. The receptors here all came from an adult in good health.

J is TRBJ2-1 and V is TRBV7-9; the match to TRBD1 covers 10 bases. Germline trimming cut 2 bases from V and 8 bases from J; bases unmatched to any gene: 12. The CDR3 is made up of 17 amino acids. CDR1 and CDR2 (germline): SEHNR, FQNEAQ (reference sequence). The CDR3 spells CASSLSHWDRGNDEQFF. Here the CDR3 DNA reads TGTGCCAGCAGCTTATCGCATTGGGACAGGGGTAATGATGAGCAGTTCTTC.

This rearrangement joins TRBV7-9 to TRBJ1-1, with D possibly TRBD1 on 6 matching bases. The CDR3 contains 12 residues. V was pared by 0 bases and J by 8 bases, with 7 bases between. The germline gives CDR1 SEHNR, CDR2 FQNEAQ (reference sequence). The CDR3 bases are TGTGCCAGCAGCTTAGCGGGGGCAGAAGCTTTCTTT. Amino acid sequence: CASSLAGAEAFF.

The rearrangement uses TRBV19 and TRBJ1-2, with TRBD1 identical over 9 bases. Germline CDR1 reads LNHDA; CDR2 reads SQIVND (reference sequence). This CDR3 is built from 18 residues. The J segment lost 3 bases and the V segment lost 3 bases, leaving 14 bases of the junction unmatched. The CDR3: CASSMRNLDRGVHYGYTF. In DNA, the CDR3 is TGTGCCAGTAGTATGAGGAATCTGGACAGGGGAGTGCACTATGGCTACACCTTC.

Comment on this clone: The junction and the germline gene differ at one end; a read error may be behind it. The V and J genes are TRBV5-1 and TRBJ2-1; the D is unclear. The CDR3 sequence is 13 residues long. CDR1 is SGHRS, CDR2 YFSETQ, per germline. The CDR3 DNA reads as TGCGCCAGCAGCTTTGGCTCCAACAATGAGCAGTTCTTC. This translates into CASSFGSNNEQFF. The complete variable domain, with remaining parts taken from reference TRBV5-1 and TRBJ2-1, reads KAGVTQTPRYLIKTRGQQVTLSCSPISGHRSVSWYQQTPGQGLQFLFEYFSETQRNKGNFPGRFSGRQFSNSRSEMNVSTLELGDSALYLCASSFGSNNEQFFGPGTRLTVL.

The gene calls are TRBV5-6 and TRBJ2-1; TRBD1 is a possible D gene (6 bases). There are 15 residues in the CDR3. V was pared by 3 bases and J by 5 bases, with 15 bases between. In germline, CDR1 is SGHDT, CDR2 YYEEEE. The CDR3 spells CASSWDGQNNNEQFF. CDR3 nucleotides: TGTGCCAGCAGCTGGGATGGACAGAATAACAATGAGCAGTTCTTC.

This clone appeared a few times. The chain carries TRBV7-9 and TRBJ1-1; D gene uncertain. Trimming took 1 base from V and 3 from J, leaving 12 bases between them. This CDR3 region has 15 residues. Germline CDR1 reads SEHNR; CDR2 reads FQNEAQ (reference sequence). CDR3 coding DNA: TGTGCCAGCAGCTTAGTTGCAGTCGGTGACACTGAAGCTTTCTTT. This encodes CASSLVAVGDTEAFF.

The chain joins TRBV6-5 to TRBJ2-6; tentative D call: TRBD1 (6 bases). The germline V and J ends were trimmed by 2 bases and 15 bases, with 11 bases remaining between them. This CDR3 contains 12 residues. The germline CDR1 and CDR2 sequences are MNHEY and SVGAGI. Here the CDR3 reads CASSYPTGPLTF. The CDR3 nucleotides are TGTGCCAGCAGTTACCCGACAGGTCCCCTGACTTTC.

The rearrangement joins TRBV4-2 to TRBJ1-4; D is possibly TRBD1 (5 bases). The CDR3 length is 17 residues. V lost 0 bases and J lost 13, with 24 bases in between. From germline, CDR1 is LGHNA and CDR2 YNFKEQ. CDR3 region: CASSQDQVRPGPQLLFF. The DNA of the CDR3 is TGTGCCAGCAGCCAAGATCAGGTTCGGCCAGGGCCGCAGCTACTGTTTTTT.

This clone was observed once. CDR3 DNA: TGTGCCAGCAGCCAGACGGTGTTTCCTAGTAATTCACCCCTCCACTTT. It is translated as CASSQTVFPSNSPLHF. The V call is TRBV3-1 (or the pseudogene TRBV3-2), the J call TRBJ1-6; no firm D call. The CDR3 consists of 16 residues. V was pared by 3 bases and J by 6 bases, with 15 bases between. The germline V gene encodes CDR1 LGHDT and CDR2 YNNKEL (reference sequence).

The V call is TRBV9, the J call TRBJ1-3, with D uncertain. There are 14 residues in the CDR3. The ends were cut back, 0 bases at V and 2 bases at J, with 6 bases in the middle. Germline assignment: CDR1 SGDLS and CDR2 YYNGEE. The CDR3, as DNA: TGTGCCAGCAGCGTAGCCTCGGCTGGAAACACCATATATTTT. It is translated as CASSVASAGNTIYF. Together with reference TRBV9 and TRBJ1-3, the CDR3 gives the full variable domain: DSGVTQTPKHLITATGQRVTLRCSPRSGDLSVYWYQQSLDQGLQFLIQYYNGEERAKGNILERFSAQQFPDLHSELNLSSLELGDSALYFCASSVASAGNTIYFGEGSWLTVV.

This chain joins TRBV18 and TRBJ2-3; TRBD2 aligns across 7 bases. Germline lookup yields CDR1 KGHSH and CDR2 LQKENI. Germline trimming cut 3 bases from V and 3 bases from J; bases unmatched to any gene: 12. The CDR3 runs 17 residues. CDR3: CASSPGGRANVTDTQYF. The CDR3 DNA reads TGTGCCAGCTCACCCGGTGGGAGGGCCAATGTGACAGATACGCAGTATTTT.